The 25 T cell receptor beta chains listed next were all sequenced from one sample in a study of Graves' ophthalmopathy and Graves' hyperthyroidism. From RNA, the CDR3 regions of TCR beta chains were amplified and sequenced. HTBI-primed first-round RT-PCR preceded second-round multiplex PCR. Each CDR3 protein is one row after TCRdb ran MiXCR on the multiplex PCR reads. Of about 590,000 distinct CDR3 sequences in the sample, approximately 35% were seen once. Sequencing was carried out using peripheral blood or thyroid tissue (not recorded which). These receptor sequences come from an adult man with Graves' hyperthyroidism.

The gene calls are TRBV11-2 and TRBJ2-7; TRBD2 matches at 7 bases. V lost 1 base, J lost 2 bases, and 8 bases stayed unmatched. Germline-derived CDR1 and CDR2 are SGHAT and FQNNGV. The CDR3 is 16 amino acids. The chain's CDR3 is CASSLVLAGEAYEQYF. Here the CDR3 DNA reads TGTGCCAGCAGCTTAGTCTTAGCGGGTGAGGCCTACGAGCAGTACTTC.

In this sample, this clonotype turned up a few times. The gene calls are TRBV27 and TRBJ2-7; a possible D gene is TRBD2 (6 bases). The ends were cut back, 6 bases at V and 4 bases at J, with 16 bases in the middle. The CDR3 runs 14 residues. CDR1 is MNHEY, CDR2 SMNVEV, per germline (reference sequence). CDR3 sequence: CASRTSGSRYEQYF. As DNA, the CDR3 is TGTGCCAGCAGAACTTCCGGGAGCAGGTACGAGCAGTACTTC.

The rearrangement uses TRBV10-3 and TRBJ2-2; perhaps TRBD2 as D (6 bases). The CDR3 sequence is 15 residues long. Trimming cost V 2 bases and J 3 bases, with 10 bases left between them. From germline, CDR1 is ENHRY and CDR2 SYGVKD. CDR3 coding DNA: TGTGCCATCAGTGAGCAAGGAGGGGACACCGGGGAGCTGTTTTTT. This codes for CAISEQGGDTGELFF.

This clonotype was detected many times. V and J are TRBV28 and TRBJ2-6; unclear D gene. Germline V lookup: CDR1 MDHEN, CDR2 SYDVKM. The CDR3 totals 16 residues. V lost 3 bases, J lost 1 base, and 10 bases lay in between. The CDR3 loop is CASSFLGLSGANVLTF. The CDR3, as DNA: TGTGCCAGCAGTTTCTTGGGCCTATCTGGGGCCAACGTCCTGACTTTC.

V usage is TRBV25-1 and J usage is TRBJ2-3, with D maybe TRBD2 (5 bases). This CDR3 region has 17 residues. CDR1 is MGHDK, CDR2 SYGVNS, per germline. Trimming removed 1 base from V and 0 bases from J, with 14 bases in between. The CDR3 coding sequence is TGTGCCAGCAGTGAATTGGGAGTAGGATATAGCACAGATACGCAGTATTTT. The encoded protein is CASSELGVGYSTDTQYF. Full variable domain (remainder filled in from reference TRBV25-1 and TRBJ2-3): EADIYQTPRYLVIGTGKKITLECSQTMGHDKMYWYQQDPGMELHLIHYSYGVNSTEKGDLSSESTVSRIRTEHFPLTLESARPSHTSQYLCASSELGVGYSTDTQYFGPGTRLTVL.

The table lists this clonotype with many counts. The chain carries TRBV20-1 and TRBJ2-5, with 9 bases that match TRBD1. The V gene's germline CDR1 is DFQATT and CDR2 SNEGSKA (reference sequence). V trimming: 5 bases; J trimming: 5 bases; junction bases outside the gene matches: 6. The CDR3 spans 13 residues. The CDR3 region is CSAPDRGLETQYF. The DNA of the CDR3 is TGCAGTGCTCCGGACAGGGGCTTGGAGACCCAGTACTTC.

The chain carries TRBV20-1 and TRBJ2-5; D assignment may be TRBD1 or TRBD2 (5 bases each). Looked up from germline, CDR1 is DFQATT and CDR2 is SNEGSKA (reference sequence). The CDR3 consists of 15 residues. Trimming stripped 5 bases from V and 5 bases from J, with 21 bases between. Written as DNA, the CDR3 is TGCAGTGCTCGCGGGTGGGCAGGGAGCACGGAGACCCAGTACTTC. Translating it yields CSARGWAGSTETQYF.

The rearrangement uses TRBV20-1 and TRBJ2-2; D unresolved. The V and J ends lost 2 bases and 1 base respectively, with 8 bases between them. Germline V gene data show CDR1 as DFQATT and CDR2 as SNEGSKA (reference sequence). The CDR3 is 14 amino acids. The CDR3 is CSARNPGNTGELFF. CDR3 DNA sequence: TGCAGTGCTAGAAACCCAGGGAACACCGGGGAGCTGTTTTTT.

This clonotype has a handful of counts. The chain combines TRBV30 with TRBJ2-7; no clear D gene. Germline V lookup: CDR1 GTSNPN, CDR2 SVGIG (reference sequence). V lost 6 bases to trimming and J lost 3 bases, with 15 bases between them. There are 13 residues in the CDR3. The CDR3 coding sequence is TGTGCCTGCTCGGACCAGCCCGGCTACGAGCAGTACTTC. It encodes CACSDQPGYEQYF.

The chain carries TRBV7-8 and TRBJ2-2, with 7 nucleotides matching TRBD1. With V trimmed by 8 bases and J by 0 bases, 9 bases remained unmatched. The CDR3 contains 16 residues. Per germline, CDR1 SGHVS and CDR2 FQNEAQ. The CDR3 spells CASSPPGQTNTGELFF. The DNA of the CDR3 is TGTGCCAGCTCACCACCGGGACAGACGAACACCGGGGAGCTGTTTTTT.

The V gene is TRBV5-1, the J gene TRBJ2-5; D unclear. CDR1 and CDR2 from the germline V gene are SGHRS and YFSETQ. The V end was cut by 5 bases, the J end by 7 bases, with 15 bases between. The CDR3 sequence is 13 residues long. The CDR3 protein is CASRLGGPGTQYF. The CDR3 nucleotides read TGCGCCAGCAGGCTGGGCGGCCCAGGGACCCAGTACTTC.

A word on this clonotype: A much bigger clone sits one base away, suggesting this may be a read error. This chain connects TRBV15 to TRBJ2-3; a possible D gene is TRBD1 (6 bases). Germline lookup yields CDR1 LNHNV and CDR2 YYDKDF (reference sequence). The CDR3 has 14 residues. The CDR3 loop reads CATGRGSFTDTQYF. The CDR3 region has the DNA TGTGCCACCGGCAGGGGCAGTTTCACAGATACGCAGTATTTT. Using reference TRBV15 and TRBJ2-3 for the parts outside the CDR3, the full variable domain is DAMVIQNPRYQVTQFGKPVTLSCSQTLNHNVMYWYQQKSSQAPKLLFHYYDKDFNNEADTPDNFQSRRPNTSFCFLDIRSPGLGDTAMYLCATGRGSFTDTQYFGPGTRLTVL.

The chain has TRBV7-3 and TRBJ2-3, with 11 bases fitting TRBD2. The trim removed 11 bases at V and 6 bases at J, leaving 7 bases unmatched. Germline CDR1 reads SGHTA; CDR2 reads FQGTGA. The CDR3 totals 13 residues. In nucleotides, the CDR3 is TGTGCCGGCATAGCGGGAGGGGTGGATACGCAGTATTTT. Amino acids: CAGIAGGVDTQYF.

This clonotype was seen many times. The chain recombines TRBV7-9 with TRBJ1-2, with 7 bases that match TRBD1. J lost 10 bases, V lost 1 base, and 9 bases had no gene match. The CDR3 has 14 amino acids. Germline V gene sequence: CDR1 SEHNR, CDR2 FQNEAQ (reference sequence). CDR3 residues: CASSLVRGGSVYTF. CDR3 nucleotides: TGTGCCAGCAGCTTAGTGAGAGGGGGCAGCGTCTACACCTTC.

This clonotype was counted many times. V gene TRBV12-3 or TRBV12-4 combines with J gene TRBJ1-6, with 8 nucleotides matching TRBD1. This CDR3 region has 14 residues. The J segment lost 7 bases and the V segment lost 3 bases, leaving 2 bases of the junction unmatched. The DNA of the CDR3 is TGTGCCAGCAGTTTCCGGGACAGGAATTCACCCCTCCACTTT. Amino acids: CASSFRDRNSPLHF.

Of note for this clonotype: Because the CDR3 is missing its conserved closing phenylalanine or tryptophan, this is likely a read error. The DNA is omitted, as the CDR3 cannot be located on it reliably, and the CDR3 follows TCRdb's listing. V and J are TRBV12-3 or TRBV12-4 and TRBJ1-6; TRBD1 is taken as the D call from the table, unchecked against the DNA. The CDR3 region is 9 residues in length, termini included. The CDR3 sequence: CASSLVDIP.

As regards this clonotype: Germline is not matched at one junction end, which may reflect a read error. V usage is TRBV5-4 and J usage is TRBJ2-2, with 8 bases matching TRBD2. The length of the CDR3 is 17 residues. Germline assignment: CDR1 SGHNT and CDR2 YYREEE (reference sequence). The CDR3 protein is CASSQMVAGTNTGELFF. The CDR3 DNA reads TGCGCCAGCAGCCAAATGGTAGCGGGGACGAACACCGGGGAGCTGTTTTTT.

This clonotype was seen repeatedly, ten times or more. V gene TRBV5-5 combines with J gene TRBJ2-5; D gene ambiguous. Trimming shortened V by 0 bases and J by 1 base, and 7 bases separated the two germline ends. The CDR3 has 14 residues. CDR1 is SGHKS and CDR2 is YYEKEE in the germline V gene (reference sequence). CDR3 protein: CASSLVGIQETQYF. CDR3 bases: TGTGCCAGCAGCTTGGTCGGTATCCAAGAGACCCAGTACTTC.

The chain links TRBV24-1 to TRBJ2-7; possibly TRBD2 for D (6 bases). The ends were cut back, 3 bases at V and 4 bases at J, with 15 bases in the middle. Germline V gene data show CDR1 as KGHDR and CDR2 as SFDVKD. CDR3 length equals 15 residues. The CDR3 sequence: CATSDPRGSGYEQYF. The CDR3 DNA reads as TGTGCCACCAGTGATCCGCGGGGATCTGGGTACGAGCAGTACTTC.

This clonotype was counted ten times or more. The chain joins TRBV24-1 to TRBJ1-2, with 7 bases that match TRBD1. V shed 2 bases, J shed 7 bases, and the junction held 18 bases outside the gene matches. The CDR3 loop spans 18 amino acids. Germline CDR1 is KGHDR and CDR2 is SFDVKD. CDR3 sequence (DNA): TGTGCCACCAGTGATTGTGGACAGGTGCCCCTTTTTTCGTGTGGCTACACCTTC. Its protein product is CATSDCGQVPLFSCGYTF.

The rearrangement links TRBV2 to TRBJ1-1, with a possible D match to TRBD1 (6 bases). V was shortened by 6 bases and J by 1 base, with 12 bases between the two germline ends. Germline CDR1 and CDR2: SNHLY and FYNNEI. This CDR3 is 14 amino acids long. CDR3 sequence reads: CASRQGSGNTEAFF. As DNA, the CDR3 is TGTGCCAGCAGACAGGGTTCGGGGAACACTGAAGCTTTCTTT.

The chain has TRBV20-1 and TRBJ1-4; TRBD1 matches at 9 bases. CDR1 is DFQATT and CDR2 is SNEGSKA in the germline V gene (reference sequence). CDR3 length: 15 residues. With V trimmed by 5 bases and J by 4 bases, 8 bases remained unmatched. The CDR3 loop reads CSAGYRGLGNEKLFF. Here the CDR3 DNA reads TGCAGTGCTGGGTACAGGGGGCTGGGTAATGAAAAACTGTTTTTT.

This clonotype was counted ten times or more. The rearrangement uses TRBV20-1 and TRBJ1-5, with TRBD1 matching 8 bases. CDR1 is DFQATT and CDR2 is SNEGSKA in the germline V gene (reference sequence). V lost 6 bases and J lost 3; bases outside the gene matches: 4. This CDR3 comprises 13 residues. The CDR3 DNA is TGCAGTGCGAGGACAGGGTTCAATCAGCCCCAGCATTTT. Protein: CSARTGFNQPQHF.

This clonotype was recorded at least ten times. The rearrangement links TRBV29-1 to TRBJ1-2; tentatively, D is TRBD1 (5 bases). The germline gives CDR1 SQVTM, CDR2 ANQGSEA. Trimming took 0 bases from V and 1 from J, leaving 15 bases between them. The CDR3 covers 16 residues. The CDR3 nucleotides are TGCAGCGTTGAAGATGGGAGAAGACAGAATAACTATGGCTACACCTTC. Encoded protein: CSVEDGRRQNNYGYTF.

The CDR3 sequence: CAWSGSSGNTIYF. DNA for the CDR3: TGTGCCTGGAGTGGGTCTTCTGGAAACACCATATATTTT. The chain joins TRBV30 to TRBJ1-3; no reliable D call. This CDR3 region has 13 residues. Germline V CDR1 and CDR2: GTSNPN, SVGIG (reference sequence). The V and J ends lost 1 base and 1 base respectively, with 5 bases between them.